This entry lists 7 T cell receptor beta chains sequenced from one sample in a study of blood T cell repertoires in COVID-19. Generated by immunoSEQ multiplex PCR, the TCRdb table keeps only in-frame clones and is missing some. Among 25,000 to 30,000 clones listed, roughly 76% were seen once. The sample taken for sequencing was peripheral blood. These receptors were taken from an older man with acute or convalescent COVID-19.

The genes are TRBV5-6 and TRBJ1-2; 7 bases match TRBD1. Germline CDR1 is SGHDT and CDR2 is YYEEEE. The CDR3 extends over 14 amino acids. The V and J ends lost 5 bases and 6 bases, in that order; junction bases with no gene match: 10. The CDR3 reads CASSRGGFNNGYTF. CDR3 nucleotide sequence: TGTGCCAGCAGTAGAGGGGGCTTTAATAATGGCTACACCTTC.

The rearrangement uses TRBV7-2 and TRBJ2-1; D possibly corresponds to TRBD1 (6 bases). The CDR3 contains 15 residues. CDR1 and CDR2 (germline): SGHTA, FQGNSA. The V and J ends lost 5 bases and 0 bases respectively, with 11 bases between them. This CDR3 reads CASSPDRLSYNEQFF. For the CDR3, the DNA is TGTGCCAGCAGCCCGGACAGACTCTCCTACAATGAGCAGTTCTTC.

The chain links TRBV6-5 to TRBJ1-6; D is possibly TRBD1 (5 bases). From germline, CDR1 is MNHEY and CDR2 SVGAGI. The ends were cut back, 7 bases at V and 10 bases at J, with 17 bases in the middle. CDR3 length equals 14 residues. In DNA, the CDR3 is TGTGCCAGCAAGGGGCGGGGTATCGGCTCACCCCTCCACTTT. It encodes CASKGRGIGSPLHF.

The rearrangement links TRBV24-1 to TRBJ1-5; 7 nucleotides align to TRBD1. The CDR3 has 13 amino acids. J was trimmed by 4 bases and V by 7 bases; bases with no gene match: 3. The germline gives CDR1 KGHDR, CDR2 SFDVKD. This chain's CDR3 is CATSETGNQPQHF. The CDR3 region has the DNA TGTGCCACCAGCGAGACAGGGAATCAGCCCCAGCATTTT.

This clone has just a few counts. V gene TRBV7-9 combines with J gene TRBJ2-3, with D maybe TRBD1 (6 bases). The CDR3 has 13 amino acids. Germline V gene data show CDR1 as SEHNR and CDR2 as FQNEAQ (reference sequence). V lost 8 bases and J 0 bases, leaving 9 bases between the germline ends. CDR3 sequence reads: CASQGQSTDTQYF. In nucleotides, the CDR3 is TGTGCCAGCCAAGGACAGAGCACAGATACGCAGTATTTT.

The rearrangement uses TRBV7-3 and TRBJ1-1, with D tentatively TRBD1 (5 bases). Per germline, CDR1 SGHTA and CDR2 FQGTGA. Between the trimmed V and J ends, which lost 4 bases and 1 base, there was a span of 10 bases. The length of the CDR3 is 14 residues. The CDR3 protein is CASSSGHQNTEAFF. The CDR3 coding sequence is TGTGCCAGCAGCTCCGGACACCAGAACACTGAAGCTTTCTTT.

The chain has TRBV4-1 and TRBJ2-7; 9 bases are shared with TRBD2. V lost 5 bases and J lost 3; bases outside the gene matches: 8. Germline lookup yields CDR1 MGHRA and CDR2 YSYEKL. The CDR3 runs to 15 residues. CDR3 in amino acids: CASSIAPTSGYEQYF. For the CDR3, the DNA is TGCGCCAGCAGCATTGCCCCGACTAGCGGCTACGAGCAGTACTTC.